These 10 T cell receptor beta chains share one sample of origin, sequenced in a study of cytomegalovirus exposure and HLA in healthy donors. The study ran its PCR with 60 Vbeta and 13 Jbeta primers. The repertoire was sequenced with immunoSEQ multiplex PCR; TCRdb's copy has only in-frame clones and lacks some. The sample lists 250,000 to 350,000 clones; 75% to 85% were seen once. Sequencing used PBMCs. The receptors shown here come from a girl aged 2-10 years in good health and CMV-seronegative.

The genes are TRBV7-9 and TRBJ1-2, with 8 bases lining up with TRBD1. With 1 base clipped from V and 12 bases from J, the junction kept 7 bases outside the gene matches. Germline V CDR1 and CDR2: SEHNR, FQNEAQ (reference sequence). This CDR3 has 13 amino acids. The CDR3 region is CASSLGTGPFNTF. The DNA of the CDR3 is TGTGCCAGCAGCTTAGGGACAGGGCCCTTTAACACCTTC.

This rearrangement joins TRBV6-5 to TRBJ2-7, with 8 bases matching TRBD1. The CDR3 covers 15 residues. Losses at the gene ends were 2 bases for V and 4 bases for J; bases not matched to a gene: 7. CDR1 is MNHEY and CDR2 is SVGAGI in the germline V gene. CDR3 sequence reads: CASSYRSGGPYEQYF. Written as DNA, the CDR3 is TGTGCCAGCAGTTACCGTTCAGGGGGCCCATACGAGCAGTACTTC.

This clone was seen only once. The J gene is TRBJ1-2, the V gene TRBV7-2; D is unresolved. Trimming stripped 7 bases from V and 9 bases from J, with 18 bases between. This CDR3 has 13 residues. CDR1 is SGHTA, CDR2 FQGNSA, per germline. CDR3 bases: TGTGCCAGCAACCGTGGGTCAGCGATGAGCTACACCTTC. Its translation is CASNRGSAMSYTF.

The chain is built from TRBV11-2 and TRBJ2-3; 10 bases are shared with TRBD2. The germline gives CDR1 SGHAT, CDR2 FQNNGV. The J segment lost 5 bases and the V segment lost 2 bases, leaving 13 bases of the junction unmatched. The CDR3 sequence is 18 residues long. The CDR3 protein is CASSLSPNLAGEKDTQYF. CDR3 sequence (DNA): TGTGCCAGCAGCTTATCCCCCAACCTAGCGGGGGAAAAAGATACGCAGTATTTT.

This clone was seen once. The rearrangement joins TRBV6-1 to TRBJ2-2; D perhaps matches TRBD1 (6 bases). Germline V gives CDR1 MNHNS, CDR2 SASEGT. This CDR3 comprises 13 residues. With 6 bases removed from V and 1 base from J, the gap between germline ends came to 6 bases. CDR3 protein: CASRTGNTGELFF. In DNA form, the CDR3 reads TGTGCCAGCAGGACAGGGAACACCGGGGAGCTGTTTTTT.

The sample holds a few counts of this clone. The chain combines TRBV28 with TRBJ1-5, with 7 bases that match TRBD1. With 5 bases clipped from V and 0 bases from J, the junction kept 4 bases outside the gene matches. This CDR3 spans 15 amino acids. Germline V lookup: CDR1 MDHEN, CDR2 SYDVKM. The DNA of the CDR3 is TGTGCCAGCAGTGTAGGGACAGTTAGCAATCAGCCCCAGCATTTT. It codes for CASSVGTVSNQPQHF. Complete variable domain (other parts from reference TRBV28 and TRBJ1-5): DVKVTQSSRYLVKRTGEKVFLECVQDMDHENMFWYRQDPGLGLRLIYFSYDVKMKEKGDIPEGYSVSREKKERFSLILESASTNQTSMYLCASSVGTVSNQPQHFGDGTRLSIL.

The J gene is TRBJ2-7, the V gene TRBV19; 10 bases agree with TRBD1. CDR1 LNHDA and CDR2 SQIVND come from the germline V gene (reference sequence). Trimming removed 8 bases from V and 6 bases from J; junction bases left unmatched: 10. This CDR3 spans 14 amino acids. DNA for the CDR3: TGTGCCAGTGGAAGGACAGGGGGAGACCTCGAGCAGTACTTC. Translation gives CASGRTGGDLEQYF.

The V and J genes are TRBV18 and TRBJ1-1; no firm D call. CDR3 length: 11 amino acids. CDR1 and CDR2 (germline): KGHSH, LQKENI. Trimming left V 5 bases short and J 7 bases short, with 8 bases between. As DNA, the CDR3 is TGTGCCAGCTCAGTAGAAATTGAAGCTTTCTTT. Translation gives CASSVEIEAFF.

This rearrangement joins TRBV27 to TRBJ1-1; D not resolved. Trimming stripped 6 bases from V and 4 bases from J, with 12 bases between. This CDR3 comprises 13 residues. Germline loops: CDR1 MNHEY, CDR2 SMNVEV (reference sequence). In DNA form, the CDR3 reads TGTGCCAGCAGCTCCGGGGTGGTCACTGAAGCTTTCTTT. As protein: CASSSGVVTEAFF.

This clone was seen more than once but under ten times. The rearrangement joins TRBV7-9 to TRBJ1-4; possibly TRBD1 for D (6 bases). V was pared by 1 base and J by 5 bases, with 11 bases between. The CDR3 is 15 amino acids. The germline V gene has CDR1 SEHNR and CDR2 FQNEAQ (reference sequence). CDR3 nucleotide sequence: TGTGCCAGCAGCTTAGACGGACAGAGAAATGAAAAACTGTTTTTT. Protein: CASSLDGQRNEKLFF.